This T cell receptor (beta chain) was identified in a study of blood T cell repertoires in COVID-19. Followed longitudinally, the Seattle patients had been enrolled during active infection. CDR3 length: 14 amino acids. CDR1 and CDR2 from the germline V gene are MNHEY and SVGAGI. V lost 7 bases, J lost 6 bases, and 15 bases lay in between. Data came from immunoSEQ multiplex PCR; TCRdb stores just in-frame clones and leaves some out. The table shows about 52,000 clones, with roughly four fifths occurring only once. V usage is TRBV6-5 and J usage is TRBJ2-2; tentative D call: TRBD1 (5 bases). This TCR came from a man older than 75 with COVID-19, enrolled during active disease. The sequencing input was peripheral blood. Written as DNA, the CDR3 is TGTGCCAGCAATCCGTGGGCAGGGCCCGGGGAGCTGTTTTTT. This encodes CASNPWAGPGELFF.